The next 9 T cell receptor beta chains were all read from a single sample in a study of T cells in Graves' hyperthyroidism and ophthalmopathy. Amplification of TCR beta CDR3 regions was performed using RNA transcripts as template. A first-round RT-PCR of the TCR CDR3 used the HTBI primer set. MiXCR was run by TCRdb on the multiplex PCR reads, yielding one entry per CDR3 protein. The top ten hold around 16% of the sample, which has approximately 640,000 distinct CDR3 sequences, around 16% seen once. Sequenced sample: blood. The receptors stem from a man in his fifties with Graves' hyperthyroidism.

This clonotype was recorded many times. The chain recombines TRBV28 with TRBJ1-2; no reliable D call. CDR1 MDHEN and CDR2 SYDVKM come from the germline V gene. The V gene lost 2 bases and the J gene lost 6 bases, with 13 bases spanning the gap. This CDR3 contains 14 residues. This chain's CDR3 is CASSLMAAADGYTF. DNA for the CDR3: TGTGCCAGCAGTTTAATGGCGGCTGCGGATGGCTACACCTTC.

J is TRBJ2-2 and V is TRBV28; 10 positions match TRBD2. The CDR3 totals 17 residues. The germline V gene encodes CDR1 MDHEN and CDR2 SYDVKM. V was clipped by 5 bases and J by 1 base; unmatched bases: 7. The CDR3 nucleotides read TGTGCCAGCAGTCTCCAAGCGGGAGGGCGGAACACCGGGGAGCTGTTTTTT. Its protein product is CASSLQAGGRNTGELFF.

This clonotype has at least ten counts. The rearrangement joins TRBV3-1 to TRBJ1-1; weak D call: TRBD1 (5 bases). The CDR3 spans 16 residues. V was trimmed by 5 bases and J by 7 bases, leaving 23 bases between them. CDR1 and CDR2 (germline): LGHDT, YNNKEL (reference sequence). The CDR3 bases are TGTGCCAGCAGCGTCCAATTAAACCTCGGGACGGATGAAGCTTTCTTT. Residues: CASSVQLNLGTDEAFF.

The chain recombines TRBV5-1 with TRBJ2-3; 8 nucleotides line up with TRBD1. The CDR3 has 15 amino acids. Germline trimming cut 0 bases from V and 3 bases from J; bases unmatched to any gene: 3. Germline V lookup: CDR1 SGHRS, CDR2 YFSETQ. CDR3 sequence: CASSLATGVTDTQYF. The DNA for the CDR3 is TGCGCCAGCAGCTTGGCGACAGGGGTTACAGATACGCAGTATTTT. Based on the CDR3 plus reference TRBV5-1 and TRBJ2-3, the full variable domain is KAGVTQTPRYLIKTRGQQVTLSCSPISGHRSVSWYQQTPGQGLQFLFEYFSETQRNKGNFPGRFSGRQFSNSRSEMNVSTLELGDSALYLCASSLATGVTDTQYFGPGTRLTVL.

This clonotype was seen a few times. The J gene is TRBJ2-7, the V gene TRBV28; 9 nucleotides align to TRBD1. J gave up 5 bases and V 7 bases, and 6 bases lay outside the gene matches. The CDR3 has 13 residues. Germline V lookup: CDR1 MDHEN, CDR2 SYDVKM. This CDR3 is CASIPGQGDEQYF. The CDR3 bases are TGTGCCAGCATACCGGGACAGGGAGACGAGCAGTACTTC.

This clonotype has just a few counts. The chain links TRBV14 to TRBJ2-5; weak D call: TRBD1 (5 bases). Germline V gene data show CDR1 as SGHDN and CDR2 as FVKESK. The CDR3 loop spans 14 amino acids. V was cut by 6 bases and J by 2 bases, with 13 bases left in between. The CDR3 reads CASSMTAFQETQYF. The CDR3 DNA sequence: TGTGCCAGCAGTATGACAGCCTTTCAAGAGACCCAGTACTTC.

The chain employs TRBV20-1 and TRBJ2-1, with 9 nucleotides matching TRBD2. The V gene end was trimmed by 2 bases and the J gene end by 3 bases; junction bases not matched to a gene: 5. CDR3 length: 15 amino acids. In germline, CDR1 is DFQATT, CDR2 SNEGSKA (reference sequence). CDR3 DNA: TGCAGTGCTAGAACGACTAGCGGAAACTACAATGAGCAGTTCTTC. Translated, it gives CSARTTSGNYNEQFF.

V is TRBV24-1 and J is TRBJ1-1; D unclear. V was cut by 8 bases and J by 1 base, with 25 bases left in between. The germline CDR1 and CDR2 sequences are KGHDR and SFDVKD. The CDR3 runs 18 residues. The chain's CDR3 is CATNAPIGPRLENTEAFF. CDR3 coding DNA: TGTGCCACCAACGCCCCGATCGGCCCCAGGTTGGAGAACACTGAAGCTTTCTTT.

This clonotype was seen ten or more times. V usage is TRBV24-1 and J usage is TRBJ2-5; 10 nucleotides line up with TRBD2. This CDR3 has 15 residues. The V and J ends lost 6 bases and 5 bases, in that order; junction bases with no gene match: 8. The V gene's germline CDR1 is KGHDR and CDR2 SFDVKD. The CDR3 reads CATSRRLAGEETQYF. The DNA for the CDR3 is TGTGCCACCAGTCGTCGGCTAGCGGGAGAGGAGACCCAGTACTTC.